The 26 T cell receptor beta chains listed next were all sequenced from one sample in a study of blood T cell repertoires in COVID-19. The protocol was immunoSEQ multiplex PCR, while the TCRdb copy is restricted to in-frame clones and leaves out a portion. The data contain roughly 58,000 clones, about 70% of them singletons. Sequencing was done on a sample of peripheral blood. These receptors were collected from a man between 45 and 60 years old with active or convalescent COVID-19.

The rearrangement joins TRBV5-1 to TRBJ2-3; maybe TRBD2 (6 bases). Trimming took off 4 bases at V and 4 bases at J, with 10 bases between the two ends. The CDR3 length is 13 residues. The germline gives CDR1 SGHRS, CDR2 YFSETQ. The CDR3: CASSQEGSDTQYF. The CDR3, as DNA: TGCGCCAGCAGCCAGGAGGGGTCAGATACGCAGTATTTT.

The V and J genes are TRBV12-3 or TRBV12-4 and TRBJ2-1; D unclear. Trimming shortened V by 7 bases and J by 7 bases, and 8 bases separated the two germline ends. CDR3 size: 11 residues. The CDR3 protein is CASTRLNEQFF. CDR3 nucleotide sequence: TGTGCCAGCACCCGTCTTAATGAGCAGTTCTTC.

The rearrangement links TRBV14 to TRBJ1-2; 8 bases line up with TRBD1. Germline V gives CDR1 SGHDN, CDR2 FVKESK. The CDR3 spans 15 residues. The V gene end was trimmed by 4 bases and the J gene end by 5 bases; junction bases not matched to a gene: 9. The CDR3 DNA follows: TGTGCCAGCAGCCCCGGGCAGGGGGCTTTTTATGGCTACACCTTC. Its protein is CASSPGQGAFYGYTF.

In DNA, the CDR3 is TGTGCCAGCAGCTCAGGGGGAAGGGAGACCCAGTACTTC. Protein product: CASSSGGRETQYF. V gene TRBV5-6 combines with J gene TRBJ2-5; 7 nucleotides match TRBD1. Trimming took 3 bases from V and 5 from J; bases not matched to a gene: 4. The CDR3 sequence is 13 residues long. The germline gives CDR1 SGHDT, CDR2 YYEEEE.

The chain combines TRBV10-3 with TRBJ2-1; TRBD2 might be the D (5 bases). CDR3 size: 14 residues. Trimming took off 6 bases at V and 6 bases at J, with 15 bases between the two ends. Germline lookup yields CDR1 ENHRY and CDR2 SYGVKD. CDR3 DNA: TGTGCCATCAGCCCCGGGGTGGACGGCAATGAGCAGTTCTTC. This encodes CAISPGVDGNEQFF.

This rearrangement joins TRBV6-5 to TRBJ2-1, with 9 bases identical to TRBD2. The junction had 10 bases not matched to a gene; V was cut back by 2 bases and J by 8 bases. The CDR3 loop spans 16 amino acids. Germline-derived CDR1 and CDR2 are MNHEY and SVGAGI. CDR3 amino acids: CASSYGRERGAYEQFF. The CDR3 region has the DNA TGTGCCAGCAGTTACGGCCGCGAGCGGGGGGCATATGAGCAGTTCTTC.

The rearrangement links TRBV6-1 to TRBJ2-1, with D possibly being TRBD1 (5 bases). Trimming shortened V by 4 bases and J by 0 bases, and 16 bases separated the two germline ends. The CDR3 has 17 amino acids. Germline loops: CDR1 MNHNS, CDR2 SASEGT. CDR3 amino acids: CASSAPEGVSSYNEQFF. The CDR3 nucleotides are TGTGCCAGCAGTGCCCCGGAAGGGGTGAGCTCCTACAATGAGCAGTTCTTC.

V is TRBV4-1 and J is TRBJ2-7; the D gene is possibly TRBD2 (5 bases). Trimming took off 0 bases at V and 0 bases at J, with 9 bases between the two ends. The CDR3 sequence is 15 residues long. Germline loops: CDR1 MGHRA, CDR2 YSYEKL. CDR3 sequence (DNA): TGCGCCAGCAGCCAAGAGCCAGACTACTCCTACGAGCAGTACTTC. This gives the protein CASSQEPDYSYEQYF.

The gene calls are TRBV3-1 (or the pseudogene TRBV3-2) and TRBJ1-5; perhaps TRBD1 as D (5 bases). Trimming shortened V by 4 bases and J by 4 bases, and 14 bases separated the two germline ends. The CDR3 contains 15 residues. Germline V gene lookup returns CDR1 LGHDT and CDR2 YNNKEL (reference sequence). The CDR3 sequence is CASSPSGEGNQPQHF. In nucleotides, the CDR3 is TGTGCCAGCAGCCCCTCGGGGGAAGGGAATCAGCCCCAGCATTTT.

This chain joins TRBV9 and TRBJ2-3, with 11 nucleotides matching TRBD1. CDR1 and CDR2 from the germline V gene are SGDLS and YYNGEE. The CDR3 totals 17 residues. After removal of 3 bases from V and 2 bases from J, the junction contained 8 bases not matched to a gene. For the CDR3, the DNA is TGTGCCAGCAGCGCCCTCGGGACAGGGGGTTTCACAGATACGCAGTATTTT. It yields the protein CASSALGTGGFTDTQYF.

The chain links TRBV19 to TRBJ1-5, with 9 bases lining up with TRBD1. J gave up 6 bases and V 4 bases, and 4 bases lay outside the gene matches. Germline V CDR1 and CDR2: LNHDA, SQIVND (reference sequence). The CDR3 spans 14 residues. CDR3 DNA: TGTGCCAGTAGTACAACAGGGGGCAGTCAGCCCCAGCATTTT. Translating it yields CASSTTGGSQPQHF.

The chain recombines TRBV27 with TRBJ2-3; weak D call: TRBD1 (6 bases). With 3 bases removed from V and 3 bases from J, the gap between germline ends came to 13 bases. The CDR3 has 15 amino acids. The germline CDR1 and CDR2 sequences are MNHEY and SMNVEV (reference sequence). The CDR3 nucleotides read TGTGCCAGCAGTTTGGGGGCCCTGAGAACAGATACGCAGTATTTT. This sequence encodes CASSLGALRTDTQYF.

This clone has a single count. The chain carries TRBV9 and TRBJ2-5; a weak D match, TRBD2 (5 bases). The germline CDR1 and CDR2 sequences are SGDLS and YYNGEE. The length of the CDR3 is 13 residues. With 1 base removed from V and 5 bases from J, the gap between germline ends came to 9 bases. CDR3: CASSVTGWETQYF. CDR3 nucleotides: TGTGCCAGCAGCGTAACGGGGTGGGAGACCCAGTACTTC.

J is TRBJ2-1 and V is TRBV10-1; TRBD1 aligns across 7 bases. This CDR3 has 14 residues. J lost 8 bases, V lost 2 bases, and 6 bases had no gene match. Germline V gene data show CDR1 as WNHNN and CDR2 as SYGVQD (reference sequence). The CDR3 sequence is CASSEEEDRHEQFF. CDR3 bases: TGCGCCAGCAGTGAGGAGGAGGACAGGCATGAGCAGTTCTTC.

The sample holds a few counts of this clone. The sample has other DNA sequences that encode this CDR3 too. The chain combines TRBV9 with TRBJ2-7; the D is unclear. CDR1 is SGDLS and CDR2 is YYNGEE in the germline V gene. Trimming shortened V by 1 base and J by 0 bases, and 8 bases separated the two germline ends. The CDR3 is made up of 14 amino acids. Written as DNA, the CDR3 is TGTGCCAGCAGCGTAACTGTGAGCTCCTACGAGCAGTACTTC. This encodes CASSVTVSSYEQYF.

This chain links TRBV15 with TRBJ2-2; D perhaps matches TRBD1 (6 bases). V was shortened by 3 bases and J by 5 bases, with 10 bases between the two germline ends. This CDR3 contains 14 residues. Per the germline V gene, CDR1 is LNHNV and CDR2 is YYDKDF (reference sequence). CDR3 in amino acids: CATSSKRGTGELFF. For the CDR3, the DNA is TGTGCCACCAGCAGCAAAAGGGGGACCGGGGAGCTGTTTTTT.

This clone showed up just a few times. This chain's CDR3 is CASSLTGLAGGADTQYF. The CDR3 DNA sequence: TGTGCCAGCAGCTTAACTGGACTAGCGGGGGGAGCAGATACGCAGTATTTT. The V and J genes are TRBV7-3 and TRBJ2-3, with 14 bases that match TRBD2. The junction had 3 bases not matched to a gene; V was cut back by 0 bases and J by 4 bases. From germline, CDR1 is SGHTA and CDR2 FQGTGA. CDR3 size: 17 residues.

This clone was seen once. CDR3 sequence (DNA): TGTGCCAGCAGCTTACGTGTGGGGCTCTACGAGCAGTACTTC. This encodes CASSLRVGLYEQYF. The rearrangement links TRBV7-2 to TRBJ2-7; TRBD1 is a possible D gene (5 bases). The germline gives CDR1 SGHTA, CDR2 FQGNSA. The CDR3 consists of 14 residues. Trimming left V 2 bases short and J 3 bases short, with 11 bases between.

The gene calls are TRBV19 and TRBJ1-3; D uncertain. The germline V gene has CDR1 LNHDA and CDR2 SQIVND (reference sequence). The CDR3 extends over 15 amino acids. Trimming took 7 bases from V and 0 from J, leaving 13 bases between them. This CDR3 is CASMKPRRSGNTIYF. DNA for the CDR3: TGTGCCAGTATGAAACCCAGGCGCTCTGGAAACACCATATATTTT.

DNA for the CDR3: TGCGCCAGCAGCCCCGCCTCCCCCGGGAATGAGCAGTTCTTC. Encoded protein: CASSPASPGNEQFF. This chain links TRBV4-1 with TRBJ2-1; D not certain. Per the germline V gene, CDR1 is MGHRA and CDR2 is YSYEKL. Trimming shortened V by 4 bases and J by 7 bases, and 14 bases separated the two germline ends. This CDR3 is built from 14 residues.

The CDR3, as DNA: TGTGCCAGTAGCACTAATGCAGTCGCCGAAGCTTTCTTT. It codes for CASSTNAVAEAFF. This chain joins TRBV19 and TRBJ1-1; the D is unclear. V lost 6 bases, J lost 8 bases, and 16 bases lay in between. This CDR3 is 13 amino acids long. Germline V gene sequence: CDR1 LNHDA, CDR2 SQIVND (reference sequence). Looking up the rest from reference TRBV19 and TRBJ1-1 gives the full variable domain: DGGITQSPKYLFRKEGQNVTLSCEQNLNHDAMYWYRQDPGQGLRLIYYSQIVNDFQKGDIAEGYSVSREKKESFPLTVTSAQKNPTAFYLCASSTNAVAEAFFGQGTRLTVV.

This clone was counted once. The chain joins TRBV7-9 to TRBJ1-2, with D possibly TRBD1 on 6 matching bases. Germline V gene sequence: CDR1 SEHNR, CDR2 FQNEAQ (reference sequence). Trimming pared 1 base from V and 8 bases from J, leaving 14 bases between. The length of the CDR3 is 14 residues. As DNA, the CDR3 is TGTGCCAGCAGCTTAGAAGGGGGACCTGGCGGCTACACCTTC. Its protein product is CASSLEGGPGGYTF.

This clone was counted a single time. The rearrangement links TRBV30 to TRBJ2-5; D unresolved. This CDR3 contains 12 residues. The germline gives CDR1 GTSNPN, CDR2 SVGIG (reference sequence). V was pared by 2 bases and J by 3 bases, with 7 bases between. CDR3 region: CAWSQEKETQYF. The CDR3 DNA follows: TGTGCCTGGAGTCAGGAAAAAGAGACCCAGTACTTC.

In nucleotides, the CDR3 is TGTGCCAGCAGCCCACTGACAGGGTTAGGTGCTAACTATGGCTACACCTTC. Amino acid sequence: CASSPLTGLGANYGYTF. V usage is TRBV5-6 and J usage is TRBJ1-2; 7 nucleotides match TRBD1. This CDR3 is 17 amino acids long. CDR1 is SGHDT and CDR2 is YYEEEE in the germline V gene. Trimming cost V 4 bases and J 0 bases; bases outside gene matches: 12.

This clone came up once. The rearrangement joins TRBV6-5 to TRBJ1-6, with TRBD1 matching over 8 bases. The CDR3 extends over 15 amino acids. Germline loops: CDR1 MNHEY, CDR2 SVGAGI. V lost 6 bases and J lost 10; bases outside the gene matches: 11. The DNA for the CDR3 is TGTGCCAGCAGGACGACAGGGGCGATAGCATCACCCCTCCACTTT. Its protein is CASRTTGAIASPLHF.

This clone appeared a single time. The chain joins TRBV7-3 to TRBJ1-1, with 8 bases identical to TRBD1. The CDR3 has 15 residues. The V gene end was trimmed by 0 bases and the J gene end by 7 bases; junction bases not matched to a gene: 7. Germline CDR1 SGHTA, CDR2 FQGTGA. CDR3 bases: TGTGCCAGCAGCTTAACGGCCGGGACAGGACGTGAAGCTTTCTTT. This encodes CASSLTAGTGREAFF. The full variable domain, completed using reference TRBV7-3 and TRBJ1-1, is GAGVSQTPSNKVTEKGKYVELRCDPISGHTALYWYRQSLGQGPEFLIYFQGTGAADDSGLPNDRFFAVRPEGSVSTLKIQRTERGDSAVYLCASSLTAGTGREAFFGQGTRLTVV.